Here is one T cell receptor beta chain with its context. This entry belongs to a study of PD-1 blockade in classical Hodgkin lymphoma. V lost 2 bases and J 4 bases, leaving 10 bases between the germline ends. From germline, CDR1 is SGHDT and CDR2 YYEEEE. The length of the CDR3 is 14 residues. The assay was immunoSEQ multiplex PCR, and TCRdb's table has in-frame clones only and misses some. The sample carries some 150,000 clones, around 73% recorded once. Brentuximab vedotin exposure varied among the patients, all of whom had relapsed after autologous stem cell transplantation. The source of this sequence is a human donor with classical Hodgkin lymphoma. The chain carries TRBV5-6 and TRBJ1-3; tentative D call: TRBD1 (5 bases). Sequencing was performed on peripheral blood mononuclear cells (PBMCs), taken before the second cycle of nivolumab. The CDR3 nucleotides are TGTGCCAGCAGCTTTAGGGGTGCAGGAAACACCATATATTTT. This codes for CASSFRGAGNTIYF.